These 28 T cell receptor beta chains were all obtained from the same sample, sequenced in a study of cytomegalovirus exposure and HLA in healthy donors. Some clones are missing from TCRdb's copy, which holds only in-frame ones; the method was immunoSEQ multiplex PCR. Seen here are over 200,000 clones, less than 90% observed once, and the top ten hold around 5.4%. The material sequenced was PBMCs. All receptors come from a woman younger than 35 in good health and CMV-seronegative.

This clone was observed a single time. The V and J genes are TRBV28 and TRBJ1-1; D is possibly TRBD1 (6 bases). The ends were cut back, 8 bases at V and 5 bases at J, with 15 bases in the middle. Per germline, CDR1 MDHEN and CDR2 SYDVKM. The CDR3 is 13 amino acids. The CDR3 loop is CASGFGGRTEAFF. The CDR3 DNA reads TGTGCCAGCGGATTTGGGGGGCGGACTGAAGCTTTCTTT.

This sequence joins TRBV6-1 and TRBJ2-7; 7 bases fit TRBD1. Trimming removed 2 bases from V and 3 bases from J; junction bases left unmatched: 13. CDR1 is MNHNS, CDR2 SASEGT, per germline. The CDR3 covers 17 residues. This CDR3 reads CASSELSRQGPYYEQYF. The CDR3 DNA is TGTGCCAGCAGTGAACTGTCGAGACAGGGACCATACTACGAGCAGTACTTC.

J is TRBJ1-2 and V is TRBV19; D is uncertain. Germline V gene data show CDR1 as LNHDA and CDR2 as SQIVND (reference sequence). This CDR3 region has 15 residues. Trimming removed 7 bases from V and 2 bases from J, with 17 bases in between. The CDR3 DNA reads as TGTGCCAGTACCCCCGGGTCCTTGGGGAACTATGGCTACACCTTC. It codes for CASTPGSLGNYGYTF.

The chain has TRBV11-2 and TRBJ1-2; D is unclear. Germline V CDR1 and CDR2: SGHAT, FQNNGV. This CDR3 contains 16 residues. Trimming shortened V by 5 bases and J by 4 bases, and 20 bases separated the two germline ends. CDR3 bases: TGTGCCAGCAGCCCCCCGGGCACCTTAGCCTTCTATGGCTACACCTTC. Translation: CASSPPGTLAFYGYTF.

The rearrangement links TRBV6-6 to TRBJ2-2, with a possible D match to TRBD1 (7 bases). V lost 4 bases to trimming and J lost 1 base, with 10 bases between them. The CDR3 consists of 15 residues. Germline V gene lookup returns CDR1 MNHNY and CDR2 SVGAGI (reference sequence). For the CDR3, the DNA is TGTGCCAGCAGTTCGCGGGACAGGAACACCGGGGAGCTGTTTTTT. Translating it yields CASSSRDRNTGELFF.

V and J are TRBV28 and TRBJ2-2, with D unclear. The germline CDR1 and CDR2 sequences are MDHEN and SYDVKM. The length of the CDR3 is 11 residues. V was trimmed by 4 bases and J by 9 bases, leaving 6 bases between them. For the CDR3, the DNA is TGTGCCAGCAGTTCGAGGTGGGAGCTGTTTTTT. Its translation is CASSSRWELFF. The complete variable domain, with remaining parts taken from reference TRBV28 and TRBJ2-2, reads DVKVTQSSRYLVKRTGEKVFLECVQDMDHENMFWYRQDPGLGLRLIYFSYDVKMKEKGDIPEGYSVSREKKERFSLILESASTNQTSMYLCASSSRWELFFGEGSRLTVL.

CDR3 bases: TGCGCCAGCAGCATCGCCTGGGGCGCTGGCTATGGCTACACCTTC. Its translation is CASSIAWGAGYGYTF. The V and J genes are TRBV5-1 and TRBJ1-2, with D perhaps matching TRBD1 (5 bases). The CDR3 length is 15 residues. CDR1 is SGHRS and CDR2 is YFSETQ in the germline V gene. V gave up 4 bases and J gave up 4 bases, with 17 bases separating them. Using reference TRBV5-1 and TRBJ1-2 for the parts outside the CDR3, the full variable domain is KAGVTQTPRYLIKTRGQQVTLSCSPISGHRSVSWYQQTPGQGLQFLFEYFSETQRNKGNFPGRFSGRQFSNSRSEMNVSTLELGDSALYLCASSIAWGAGYGYTFGSGTRLTVV.

V gene TRBV4-1 combines with J gene TRBJ2-1, with D possibly being TRBD1 (7 bases). V was cut by 4 bases and J by 9 bases, with 25 bases left in between. Per germline, CDR1 MGHRA and CDR2 YSYEKL. The CDR3 is 17 amino acids. The CDR3 region is CASSPRQGVYGEAEQFF. The CDR3 DNA reads as TGCGCCAGCAGCCCACGGCAGGGGGTTTACGGGGAGGCTGAGCAGTTCTTC.

The chain employs TRBV2 and TRBJ1-5, with 7 bases that match TRBD1. The V and J ends lost 6 bases and 3 bases, in that order; junction bases with no gene match: 20. The CDR3 is 19 amino acids. CDR1 and CDR2 (germline): SNHLY, FYNNEI. The CDR3, as DNA: TGTGCCAGCAGGAAAAAGGGACGACAGGGCCCTCCCTTCAATCAGCCCCAGCATTTT. This sequence encodes CASRKKGRQGPPFNQPQHF.

The chain has TRBV5-1 and TRBJ2-5; D unresolved. CDR3 length equals 12 residues. Trimming took 3 bases from V and 2 from J, leaving 5 bases between them. CDR1 and CDR2 (germline): SGHRS, YFSETQ. CDR3 bases: TGCGCCAGCAGCTGGTCTCAAGAGACCCAGTACTTC. As protein: CASSWSQETQYF.

The DNA of the CDR3 is TGTGCCAGCAGCTTGGACTCATTTGAAGCTTTCTTT. Translation: CASSLDSFEAFF. The gene calls are TRBV11-2 and TRBJ1-1; D is unclear. In germline, CDR1 is SGHAT, CDR2 FQNNGV. The CDR3 is 12 residues long. Between the trimmed V and J ends, which lost 3 bases and 7 bases, there was a span of 9 bases. Variable domain in full (rest from reference TRBV11-2 and TRBJ1-1): EAGVAQSPRYKIIEKRQSVAFWCNPISGHATLYWYQQILGQGPKLLIQFQNNGVVDDSQLPKDRFSAERLKGVDSTLKIQPAKLEDSAVYLCASSLDSFEAFFGQGTRLTVV.

The chain has TRBV11-2 and TRBJ1-1; a possible D gene is TRBD1 (5 bases). The CDR3 covers 12 residues. The germline CDR1 and CDR2 sequences are SGHAT and FQNNGV. Trimming removed 4 bases from V and 9 bases from J, with 12 bases in between. CDR3 nucleotides: TGTGCCAGCAGCTACCTCGGGGCAAAAGCTTTCTTT. Translating gives CASSYLGAKAFF.

The chain has TRBV19 and TRBJ1-2; 8 bases align to TRBD1. J lost 8 bases, V lost 5 bases, and 7 bases had no gene match. CDR1 is LNHDA and CDR2 is SQIVND in the germline V gene (reference sequence). CDR3 length: 13 amino acids. The CDR3 sequence: CASSPGQGWGYTF. In nucleotides, the CDR3 is TGTGCCAGTAGTCCCGGACAGGGATGGGGCTACACCTTC.

The V and J genes are TRBV5-5 and TRBJ2-3; 10 bases map to TRBD1. Trimming cost V 7 bases and J 1 base; bases outside gene matches: 6. The CDR3 runs 15 residues. The V gene's germline CDR1 is SGHKS and CDR2 YYEKEE (reference sequence). The CDR3 DNA reads as TGTGCCAGCGCCTGGGACAGGGGCCGCACAGATACGCAGTATTTT. Its translation: CASAWDRGRTDTQYF.

J is TRBJ2-1 and V is TRBV18; no reliable D call. This CDR3 region has 14 residues. CDR1 is KGHSH and CDR2 is LQKENI in the germline V gene. The V gene lost 4 bases and the J gene lost 0 bases, with 7 bases spanning the gap. The CDR3 sequence: CASSQMSSYNEQFF. The CDR3 nucleotides are TGTGCCAGCTCACAGATGAGCTCCTACAATGAGCAGTTCTTC.

V and J are TRBV4-2 and TRBJ2-3; TRBD1 might be the D (5 bases). The CDR3 contains 15 residues. V lost 3 bases and J 11 bases, leaving 21 bases between the germline ends. Looked up from germline, CDR1 is LGHNA and CDR2 is YNFKEQ. The CDR3: CASSQSETGSSGQYF. CDR3 nucleotide sequence: TGTGCCAGCAGCCAGAGCGAAACAGGAAGCTCGGGGCAGTATTTT.

This chain connects TRBV5-1 to TRBJ2-7; 7 positions agree with TRBD1. CDR3 size: 15 residues. Germline-derived CDR1 and CDR2 are SGHRS and YFSETQ. The junction had 9 bases not matched to a gene; V was cut back by 3 bases and J by 3 bases. This CDR3 is CASSYTGTANYEQYF. In DNA form, the CDR3 reads TGCGCCAGCAGCTACACCGGGACAGCAAACTACGAGCAGTACTTC.

The rearrangement links TRBV9 to TRBJ1-1, with TRBD1 matching over 8 bases. V shed 2 bases and J 5 bases; nucleotides not matched to a gene: 11. The germline V gene has CDR1 SGDLS and CDR2 YYNGEE. There are 16 residues in the CDR3. CDR3 nucleotides: TGTGCCAGCAGCGTGGACAGGGAGGCCGTGGGAACTGAAGCTTTCTTT. Residues: CASSVDREAVGTEAFF.

This chain connects TRBV5-4 to TRBJ2-7; D is possibly TRBD1 (6 bases). Germline values: CDR1 SGHNT, CDR2 YYREEE (reference sequence). V lost 9 bases and J 0 bases, leaving 13 bases between the germline ends. The CDR3 consists of 13 residues. CDR3 sequence: CATQGSSSYEQYF. The CDR3 DNA reads as TGTGCCACCCAGGGGTCTAGCTCCTACGAGCAGTACTTC.

The chain uses TRBV30 and TRBJ1-2; no clear D gene. Germline lookup yields CDR1 GTSNPN and CDR2 SVGIG (reference sequence). This CDR3 contains 13 residues. Trimming took off 2 bases at V and 6 bases at J, with 13 bases between the two ends. The CDR3 here is CAWSMRTENGYTF. The CDR3 coding sequence is TGTGCCTGGAGTATGCGGACGGAGAATGGCTACACCTTC.

V is TRBV7-9 and J is TRBJ1-1, with D possibly TRBD1 on 6 matching bases. The CDR3 has 15 residues. Deletions cut 4 bases from V and 3 bases from J, with 15 bases between. Germline V lookup: CDR1 SEHNR, CDR2 FQNEAQ (reference sequence). The CDR3 DNA is TGTGCCAGCAGCTCCCCGGGACAATGGGACACTGAAGCTTTCTTT. Residues: CASSSPGQWDTEAFF.

This sequence joins TRBV20-1 and TRBJ1-1; D is ambiguous. Germline V gene data show CDR1 as DFQATT and CDR2 as SNEGSKA (reference sequence). V was cut by 4 bases and J by 8 bases, with 8 bases left in between. The CDR3 has 10 amino acids. CDR3 nucleotides: TGCAGTGCTATTAGGCGGGAAGCTTTCTTT. Encoded protein: CSAIRREAFF.

V usage is TRBV29-1 and J usage is TRBJ2-7; tentatively, D is TRBD1 or TRBD2 (5 bases each). CDR3 length equals 12 residues. Germline V gene sequence: CDR1 SQVTM, CDR2 ANQGSEA. The CDR3 is CTRGGHYYEQYF. CDR3 nucleotide sequence: TGCACCCGTGGAGGACACTACTACGAGCAGTACTTC.

The chain joins TRBV15 to TRBJ2-1, with 8 bases aligning to TRBD2. The length of the CDR3 is 14 residues. The V and J ends lost 3 bases and 9 bases, in that order; junction bases with no gene match: 7. Germline assignment: CDR1 LNHNV and CDR2 YYDKDF (reference sequence). The CDR3 region is CATSSRTSNSEQFF. CDR3 sequence (DNA): TGTGCCACCAGCAGCCGGACTAGCAATAGTGAGCAGTTCTTC.

The chain combines TRBV19 with TRBJ2-1, with 12 bases lining up with TRBD2. The germline gives CDR1 LNHDA, CDR2 SQIVND (reference sequence). V was clipped by 4 bases and J by 4 bases; unmatched bases: 5. The CDR3 totals 16 residues. CDR3 DNA: TGTGCCAGTAGTAAAGGACTAGCGGGGCTATACAATGAGCAGTTCTTC. The encoded protein is CASSKGLAGLYNEQFF.

In DNA form, the CDR3 reads TGTGCCAGCTCAACCCGGACAGGGGTCGGTGGCTACACCTTC. Encoded protein: CASSTRTGVGGYTF. This sequence joins TRBV9 and TRBJ1-2; the match to TRBD1 covers 9 bases. Germline V lookup: CDR1 SGDLS, CDR2 YYNGEE. The V and J ends lost 7 bases and 7 bases, in that order; junction bases with no gene match: 11. The CDR3 spans 14 residues.

This clone has at least ten counts. The chain has TRBV9 and TRBJ1-2, with D possibly matching TRBD1 (5 bases). With 0 bases removed from V and 3 bases from J, the gap between germline ends came to 12 bases. Germline V CDR1 and CDR2: SGDLS, YYNGEE. The CDR3 consists of 15 residues. CDR3 region: CASSVVGQGDYGYTF. DNA for the CDR3: TGTGCCAGCAGCGTAGTTGGTCAGGGCGACTATGGCTACACCTTC.

Note on this clone: At the DNA level, this CDR3 is encoded by other sequences in the same sample as well. The rearrangement joins TRBV5-1 to TRBJ1-2; no clear D. This CDR3 contains 13 residues. The V and J ends lost 0 bases and 4 bases respectively, with 7 bases between them. The V gene's germline CDR1 is SGHRS and CDR2 YFSETQ. This CDR3 is CASSLGQSYGYTF. DNA of the CDR3: TGCGCCAGCAGCTTGGGTCAGAGCTATGGCTACACCTTC.